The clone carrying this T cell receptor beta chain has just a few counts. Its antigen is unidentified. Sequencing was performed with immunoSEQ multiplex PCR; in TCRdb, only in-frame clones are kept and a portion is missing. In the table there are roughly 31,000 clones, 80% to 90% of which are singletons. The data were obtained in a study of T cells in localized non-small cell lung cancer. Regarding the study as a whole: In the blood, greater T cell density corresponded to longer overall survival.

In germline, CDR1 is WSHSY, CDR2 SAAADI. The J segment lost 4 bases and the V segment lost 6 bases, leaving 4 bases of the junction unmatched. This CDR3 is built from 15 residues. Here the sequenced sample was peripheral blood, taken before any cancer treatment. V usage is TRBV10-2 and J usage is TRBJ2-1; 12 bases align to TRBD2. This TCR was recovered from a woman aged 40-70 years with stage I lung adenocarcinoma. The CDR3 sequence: CASRIGTSGYNEQFF. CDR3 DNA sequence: TGCGCCAGCAGAATCGGGACTAGCGGGTACAATGAGCAGTTCTTC.